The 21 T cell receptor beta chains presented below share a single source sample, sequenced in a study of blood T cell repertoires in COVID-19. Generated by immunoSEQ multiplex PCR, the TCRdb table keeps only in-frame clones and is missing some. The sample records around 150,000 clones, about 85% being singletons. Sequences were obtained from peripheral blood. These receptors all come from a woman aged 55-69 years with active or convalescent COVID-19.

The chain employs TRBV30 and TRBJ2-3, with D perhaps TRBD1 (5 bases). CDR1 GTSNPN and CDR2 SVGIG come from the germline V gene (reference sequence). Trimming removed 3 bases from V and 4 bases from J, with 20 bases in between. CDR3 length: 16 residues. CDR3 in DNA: TGTGCCTGGAGGCCGAGACAGATACTTACCTCAGATACGCAGTATTTT. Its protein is CAWRPRQILTSDTQYF.

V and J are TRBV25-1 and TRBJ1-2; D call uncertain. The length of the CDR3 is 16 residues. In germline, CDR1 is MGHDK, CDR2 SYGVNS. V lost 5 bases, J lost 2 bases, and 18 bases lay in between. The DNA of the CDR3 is TGTGCCAGCAGTCCCAAAGGTTGGTACGGGAACTATGGCTACACCTTC. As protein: CASSPKGWYGNYGYTF.

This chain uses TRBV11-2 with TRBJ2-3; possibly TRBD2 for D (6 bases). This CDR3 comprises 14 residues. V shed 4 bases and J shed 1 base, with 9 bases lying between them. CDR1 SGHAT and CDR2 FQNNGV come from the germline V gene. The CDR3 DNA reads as TGTGCCAGCAGCTCGCAGCGGGGCACAGATACGCAGTATTTT. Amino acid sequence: CASSSQRGTDTQYF.

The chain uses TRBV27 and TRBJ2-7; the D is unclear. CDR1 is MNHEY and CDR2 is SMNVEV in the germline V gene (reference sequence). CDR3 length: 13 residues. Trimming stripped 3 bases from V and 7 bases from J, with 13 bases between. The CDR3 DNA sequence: TGTGCCAGCAGTTTCCGAGACTCTATGGAGCAGTACTTC. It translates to CASSFRDSMEQYF.

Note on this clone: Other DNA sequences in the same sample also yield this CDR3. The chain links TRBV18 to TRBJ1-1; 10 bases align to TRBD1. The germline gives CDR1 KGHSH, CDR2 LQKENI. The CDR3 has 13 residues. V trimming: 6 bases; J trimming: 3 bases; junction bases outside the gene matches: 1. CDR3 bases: TGTGCCAGCTCCGGGACAGGGGACACTGAAGCTTTCTTT. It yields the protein CASSGTGDTEAFF.

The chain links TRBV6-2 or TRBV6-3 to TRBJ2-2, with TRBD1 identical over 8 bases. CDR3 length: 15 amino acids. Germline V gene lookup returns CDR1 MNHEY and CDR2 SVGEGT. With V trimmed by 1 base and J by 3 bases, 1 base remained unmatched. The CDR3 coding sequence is TGTGCCAGCAGTTACTTGGACAGGGACACCGGGGAGCTGTTTTTT. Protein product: CASSYLDRDTGELFF.

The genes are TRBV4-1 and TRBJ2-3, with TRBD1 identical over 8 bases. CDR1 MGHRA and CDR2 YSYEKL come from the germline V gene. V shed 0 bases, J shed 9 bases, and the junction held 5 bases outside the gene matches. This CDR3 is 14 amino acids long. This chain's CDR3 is CASSQDRDRQTQYF. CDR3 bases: TGCGCCAGCAGCCAAGATAGGGACAGGCAAACGCAGTATTTT.

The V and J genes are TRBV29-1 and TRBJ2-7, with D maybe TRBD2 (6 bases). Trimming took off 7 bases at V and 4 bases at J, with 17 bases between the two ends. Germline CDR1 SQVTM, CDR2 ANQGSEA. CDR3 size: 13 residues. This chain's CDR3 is CSAGAGTRYEQYF. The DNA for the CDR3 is TGCAGCGCCGGGGCAGGGACTCGATACGAGCAGTACTTC.

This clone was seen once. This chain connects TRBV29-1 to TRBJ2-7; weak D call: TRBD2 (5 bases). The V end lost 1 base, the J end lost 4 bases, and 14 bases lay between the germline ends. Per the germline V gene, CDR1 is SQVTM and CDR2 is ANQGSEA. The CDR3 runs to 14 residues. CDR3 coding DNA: TGCAGCGTTGAAGTTGGCCTAACGGGATACGAGCAGTACTTC. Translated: CSVEVGLTGYEQYF.

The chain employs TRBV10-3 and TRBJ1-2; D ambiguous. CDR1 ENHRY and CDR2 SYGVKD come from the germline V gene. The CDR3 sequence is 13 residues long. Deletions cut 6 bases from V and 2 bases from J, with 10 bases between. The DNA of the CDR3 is TGTGCCATCAGCATACAGAGCAACTATGGCTACACCTTC. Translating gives CAISIQSNYGYTF.

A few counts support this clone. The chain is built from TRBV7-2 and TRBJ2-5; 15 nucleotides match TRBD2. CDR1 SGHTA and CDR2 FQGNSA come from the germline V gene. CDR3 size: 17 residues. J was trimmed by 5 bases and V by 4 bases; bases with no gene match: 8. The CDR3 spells CASSSGLAGGLEETQYF. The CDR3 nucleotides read TGTGCCAGCAGCTCCGGACTAGCGGGGGGGCTGGAGGAGACCCAGTACTTC.

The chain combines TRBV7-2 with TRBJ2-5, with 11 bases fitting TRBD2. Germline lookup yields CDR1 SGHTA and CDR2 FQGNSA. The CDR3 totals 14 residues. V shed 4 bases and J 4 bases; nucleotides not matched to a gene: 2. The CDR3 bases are TGTGCCAGCAGCTACGGGACTAGCGGAGAGACCCAGTACTTC. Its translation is CASSYGTSGETQYF.

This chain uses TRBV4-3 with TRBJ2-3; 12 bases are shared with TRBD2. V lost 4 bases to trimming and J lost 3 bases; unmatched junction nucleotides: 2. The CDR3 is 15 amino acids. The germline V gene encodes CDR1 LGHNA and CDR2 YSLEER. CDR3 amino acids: CASSRGLAGTDTQYF. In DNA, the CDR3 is TGCGCCAGCAGCCGAGGACTAGCGGGGACAGATACGCAGTATTTT.

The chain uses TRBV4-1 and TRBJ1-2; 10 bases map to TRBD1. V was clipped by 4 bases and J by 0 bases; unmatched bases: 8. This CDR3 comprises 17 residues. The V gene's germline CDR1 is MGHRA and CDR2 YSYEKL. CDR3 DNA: TGCGCCAGCAGCCTCGTCGGACAGGGGGTTTCTAACTATGGCTACACCTTC. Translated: CASSLVGQGVSNYGYTF.

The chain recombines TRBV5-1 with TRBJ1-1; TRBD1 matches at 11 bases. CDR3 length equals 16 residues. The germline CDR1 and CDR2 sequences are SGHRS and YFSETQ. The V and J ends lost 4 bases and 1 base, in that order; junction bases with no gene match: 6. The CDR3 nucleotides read TGCGCCAGCAGCCCGGGACAGGGGGAGACGAACACTGAAGCTTTCTTT. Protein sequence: CASSPGQGETNTEAFF.

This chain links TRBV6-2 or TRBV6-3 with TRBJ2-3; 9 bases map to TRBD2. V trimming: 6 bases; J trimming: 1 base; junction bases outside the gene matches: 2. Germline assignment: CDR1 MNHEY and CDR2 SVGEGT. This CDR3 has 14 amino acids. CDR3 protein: CASRPSGGTDTQYF. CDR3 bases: TGTGCCAGCAGGCCTAGCGGGGGCACAGATACGCAGTATTTT.

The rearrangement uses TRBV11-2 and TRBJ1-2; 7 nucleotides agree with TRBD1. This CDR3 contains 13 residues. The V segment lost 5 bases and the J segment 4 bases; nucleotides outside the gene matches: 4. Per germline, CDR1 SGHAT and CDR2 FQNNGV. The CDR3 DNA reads TGTGCCAGCAGCCCCGGGACAGTCTATGGCTACACCTTC. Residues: CASSPGTVYGYTF.

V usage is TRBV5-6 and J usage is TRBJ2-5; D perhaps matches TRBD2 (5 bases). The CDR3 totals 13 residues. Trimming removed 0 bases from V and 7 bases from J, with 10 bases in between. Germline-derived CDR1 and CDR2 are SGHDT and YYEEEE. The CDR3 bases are TGTGCCAGCAGCTTGGCGGTAGAGGGGACCCAGTACTTC. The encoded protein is CASSLAVEGTQYF. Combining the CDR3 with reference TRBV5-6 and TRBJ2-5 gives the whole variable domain DAGVTQSPTHLIKTRGQQVTLRCSPKSGHDTVSWYQQALGQGPQFIFQYYEEEERQRGNFPDRFSGHQFPNYSSELNVNALLLGDSALYLCASSLAVEGTQYFGPGTRLLVL.

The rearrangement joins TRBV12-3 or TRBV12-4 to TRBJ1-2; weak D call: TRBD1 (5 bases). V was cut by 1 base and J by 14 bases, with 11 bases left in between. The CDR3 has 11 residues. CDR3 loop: CASSLGDFFTF. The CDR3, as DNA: TGTGCCAGCAGTTTAGGGGACTTCTTTACCTTC.

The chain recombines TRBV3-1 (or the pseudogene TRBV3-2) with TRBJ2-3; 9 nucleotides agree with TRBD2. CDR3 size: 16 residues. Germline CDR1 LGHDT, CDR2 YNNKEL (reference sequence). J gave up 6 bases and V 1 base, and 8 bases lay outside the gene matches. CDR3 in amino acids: CASSQGKRGDRDTQYF. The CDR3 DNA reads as TGTGCCAGCAGCCAAGGCAAGCGGGGGGACCGGGATACGCAGTATTTT.

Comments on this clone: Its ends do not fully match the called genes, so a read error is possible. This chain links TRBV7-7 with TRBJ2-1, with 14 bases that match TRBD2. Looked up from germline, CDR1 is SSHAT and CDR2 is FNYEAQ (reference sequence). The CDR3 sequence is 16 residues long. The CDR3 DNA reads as TGTGCTAGCAGCCCAGGGACTAGCGGGGGCTATGGGGAGCAGTTCTTC. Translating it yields CASSPGTSGGYGEQFF. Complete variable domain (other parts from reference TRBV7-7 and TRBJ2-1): GAGVSQSPRYKVTKRGQDVTLRCDPISSHATLYWYQQALGQGPEFLTYFNYEAQPDKSGLPSDRFSAERPEGSISTLTIQRTEQRDSAMYRCASSPGTSGGYGEQFFGPGTRLTVL.